One and the same sample provided the 29 T cell receptor beta chains below, sequenced in a study of patients and donors after allogeneic stem cell transplantation. TCRdb ran MiXCR on the RT-PCR reads and lists one entry per CDR3 protein. This table has about 960,000 distinct CDR3 sequences, 15% to 20% appearing once. Sequenced material: blood, either unsorted or a sorted T cell fraction (not recorded which). Receptor source: a human donor who was either an allogeneic HSCT recipient or a stem cell or donor lymphocyte infusion donor (not recorded which). It is not recorded whose cells these are; they may come from a transplant donor.

This clonotype has more than one count but fewer than ten. The chain has TRBV5-4 and TRBJ1-2, with a weak D call TRBD1 (5 bases). CDR1 is SGHNT and CDR2 is YYREEE in the germline V gene (reference sequence). V dropped 0 bases and J dropped 2 bases, with 17 bases sitting between them. The CDR3 length is 17 residues. The CDR3 sequence is CASSLVVGDGRNYGYTF. In DNA form, the CDR3 reads TGTGCCAGCAGCTTGGTTGTGGGGGACGGAAGGAACTATGGCTACACCTTC. The full variable domain, completed using reference TRBV5-4 and TRBJ1-2, is ETGVTQSPTHLIKTRGQQVTLRCSSQSGHNTVSWYQQALGQGPQFIFQYYREEENGRGNFPPRFSGLQFPNYSSELNVNALELDDSALYLCASSLVVGDGRNYGYTFGSGTRLTVV.

The CDR3 nucleotides are TGCGCCAGCAGCCAAGAGCCGGGGAACTATGGCTACACCTTC. This codes for CASSQEPGNYGYTF. This chain links TRBV4-3 with TRBJ1-2; D unresolved. CDR1 and CDR2 (germline): LGHNA, YSLEER. The V gene lost 0 bases and the J gene lost 2 bases, with 7 bases spanning the gap. This CDR3 contains 14 residues.

In its sample, this clonotype was seen a few times. This chain joins TRBV4-2 and TRBJ2-1; D is ambiguous. Trimming pared 0 bases from V and 2 bases from J, leaving 8 bases between. This CDR3 region has 15 residues. CDR1 is LGHNA and CDR2 is YNFKEQ in the germline V gene. CDR3 bases: TGTGCCAGCAGCCAAGACTACAATCCCTACAATGAGCAGTTCTTC. It codes for CASSQDYNPYNEQFF.

V is TRBV5-1 and J is TRBJ2-1; 11 bases align to TRBD2. The ends lost 4 bases at V and 2 bases at J; junction bases unmatched: 5. The CDR3 has 16 amino acids. The germline V gene encodes CDR1 SGHRS and CDR2 YFSETQ. CDR3 loop: CASSRGTSGPYNEQFF. CDR3 nucleotides: TGCGCCAGCAGCCGGGGGACTAGCGGACCCTACAATGAGCAGTTCTTC.

The J gene is TRBJ1-2, the V gene TRBV6-2 or TRBV6-3; D is unclear. CDR1 and CDR2 from the germline V gene are MNHEY and SVGEGT. V gave up 2 bases and J gave up 3 bases, with 7 bases separating them. This CDR3 has 13 residues. The CDR3 protein is CASSYNGHYGYTF. The CDR3 bases are TGTGCCAGCAGTTACAACGGTCACTATGGCTACACCTTC.

This chain joins TRBV11-3 and TRBJ1-1; 9 bases line up with TRBD1. This CDR3 spans 15 amino acids. With 5 bases clipped from V and 4 bases from J, the junction kept 8 bases outside the gene matches. Germline V gene data show CDR1 as SGHNT and CDR2 as YENEEA. CDR3 protein: CASSAGTGMGTEAFF. For the CDR3, the DNA is TGTGCCAGCAGCGCCGGGACAGGGATGGGCACTGAAGCTTTCTTT.

This rearrangement joins TRBV11-1 to TRBJ2-1, with 12 bases aligning to TRBD2. Germline V gene lookup returns CDR1 SGHAT and CDR2 FQDESV (reference sequence). J was trimmed by 4 bases and V by 4 bases; bases with no gene match: 8. This CDR3 comprises 17 residues. CDR3 sequence reads: CASSSLAGGLDYNEQFF. DNA of the CDR3: TGTGCCAGCAGCTCACTAGCGGGAGGTCTGGATTACAATGAGCAGTTCTTC.

This clonotype was seen more than once but under ten times. The V call is TRBV25-1, the J call TRBJ2-6, with D uncertain. V shed 0 bases and J shed 0 bases, with 6 bases lying between them. The CDR3 covers 16 residues. Germline lookup yields CDR1 MGHDK and CDR2 SYGVNS. The DNA for the CDR3 is TGTGCCAGCAGTGAATACTACAGCTCTGGGGCCAACGTCCTGACTTTC. Amino acids: CASSEYYSSGANVLTF. The full variable domain, rest sourced from reference TRBV25-1 and TRBJ2-6, is EADIYQTPRYLVIGTGKKITLECSQTMGHDKMYWYQQDPGMELHLIHYSYGVNSTEKGDLSSESTVSRIRTEHFPLTLESARPSHTSQYLCASSEYYSSGANVLTFGAGSRLTVL.

The CDR3 sequence: CSVTLETTYNEQFF. In DNA form, the CDR3 reads TGCAGCGTTACCCTAGAGACAACCTACAATGAGCAGTTCTTC. This rearrangement joins TRBV29-1 to TRBJ2-1; unclear D gene. Germline-derived CDR1 and CDR2 are SQVTM and ANQGSEA. This CDR3 spans 14 amino acids. V was clipped by 5 bases and J by 2 bases, with 13 bases between them.

This clonotype appeared a few times. The rearrangement joins TRBV5-1 to TRBJ1-2; 7 nucleotides line up with TRBD1. V was clipped by 3 bases and J by 4 bases; unmatched bases: 9. Germline values: CDR1 SGHRS, CDR2 YFSETQ. This CDR3 is 15 amino acids long. CDR3 DNA: TGCGCCAGCAGCTCATTAACCCGGGACAGCTATGGCTACACCTTC. Translation: CASSSLTRDSYGYTF.

This chain uses TRBV19 with TRBJ2-1; the D gene is possibly TRBD2 (5 bases). Germline lookup yields CDR1 LNHDA and CDR2 SQIVND (reference sequence). This CDR3 has 18 residues. Trimming removed 0 bases at V and 4 bases at J, with 19 bases between. The CDR3 DNA reads TGTGCCAGTAGTATAGAAGGAGTCAGCTCCTCGGGATACAATGAGCAGTTCTTC. Its translation is CASSIEGVSSSGYNEQFF.

The chain links TRBV25-1 to TRBJ2-2; D is unclear. Germline V gene lookup returns CDR1 MGHDK and CDR2 SYGVNS. The CDR3 sequence is 15 residues long. Trimming removed 3 bases from V and 0 bases from J, with 8 bases in between. The CDR3 region is CASSETKPNTGELFF. CDR3 DNA sequence: TGTGCCAGCAGTGAGACGAAGCCGAACACCGGGGAGCTGTTTTTT.

This chain uses TRBV5-4 with TRBJ1-2, with D possibly TRBD1 on 6 matching bases. The V gene lost 1 base and the J gene lost 6 bases, with 10 bases spanning the gap. The CDR3 consists of 13 residues. Germline V gene sequence: CDR1 SGHNT, CDR2 YYREEE (reference sequence). The CDR3 here is CASSLPQGNGYTF. In DNA form, the CDR3 reads TGTGCCAGCAGCTTGCCACAGGGCAATGGCTACACCTTC.

A few counts support this clonotype. The rearrangement joins TRBV12-3 or TRBV12-4 to TRBJ1-2, with D possibly matching TRBD1 (6 bases). This CDR3 region has 19 residues. V was pared by 2 bases and J by 0 bases, with 22 bases between. The CDR3 sequence: CASSLRGARDISSNYGYTF. CDR3 bases: TGTGCCAGCAGTTTACGTGGGGCCCGGGACATTAGCTCTAACTATGGCTACACCTTC.

A few counts support this clonotype. The rearrangement uses TRBV5-1 and TRBJ2-7; D tentatively reads TRBD1 or TRBD2 (5 bases each). Trimming took off 7 bases at V and 2 bases at J, with 19 bases between the two ends. This CDR3 spans 15 amino acids. CDR1 is SGHRS and CDR2 is YFSETQ in the germline V gene. CDR3 residues: CASGPFGGGAYEQYF. In DNA, the CDR3 is TGCGCCAGCGGTCCCTTCGGTGGGGGAGCCTACGAGCAGTACTTC.

V is TRBV25-1 and J is TRBJ1-6, with D unclear. The V gene lost 5 bases and the J gene lost 7 bases, with 21 bases spanning the gap. Germline V gives CDR1 MGHDK, CDR2 SYGVNS. The CDR3 is 17 residues long. CDR3 region: CASSPPARESFNSPLHF. Here the CDR3 DNA reads TGTGCCAGCAGTCCCCCAGCACGGGAGTCCTTCAATTCACCCCTCCACTTT.

This clonotype was detected many times. The chain combines TRBV5-1 with TRBJ2-1; possible D gene TRBD2, 6 bases. The germline V gene encodes CDR1 SGHRS and CDR2 YFSETQ. Trimming removed 0 bases at V and 4 bases at J, with 11 bases between. The CDR3 has 15 amino acids. CDR3 sequence reads: CASSLEGGEYNEQFF. The CDR3 nucleotides read TGCGCCAGCAGCTTGGAGGGAGGCGAGTACAATGAGCAGTTCTTC.

The sample holds a few counts of this clonotype. The V gene is TRBV5-1, the J gene TRBJ2-1, with TRBD2 identical over 9 bases. The V gene's germline CDR1 is SGHRS and CDR2 YFSETQ. Unmatched junction bases numbered 16, after V lost 6 bases and J lost 0 bases. The CDR3 runs to 19 residues. The CDR3 here is CASTPSASGGISSYNEQFF. The CDR3 coding sequence is TGCGCCAGCACCCCCTCAGCGAGCGGGGGGATTAGCTCCTACAATGAGCAGTTCTTC.

V gene TRBV29-1 combines with J gene TRBJ2-3, with D uncertain. V dropped 3 bases and J dropped 0 bases, with 16 bases sitting between them. The CDR3 is made up of 16 amino acids. In germline, CDR1 is SQVTM, CDR2 ANQGSEA. The CDR3 DNA sequence: TGCAGCGTTGATCAACCCGACTGGAAAAGCACAGATACGCAGTATTTT. Protein sequence: CSVDQPDWKSTDTQYF.

The gene calls are TRBV12-3 or TRBV12-4 and TRBJ1-5, with a tentative D call TRBD1 (5 bases). The CDR3 consists of 14 residues. Trimming left V 7 bases short and J 2 bases short, with 12 bases between. The CDR3 DNA reads TGTGCCAGCACCCGGGGGAGGGGCAATCAGCCCCAGCATTTT. Amino acids: CASTRGRGNQPQHF.

The sample holds a few counts of this clonotype. The chain joins TRBV25-1 to TRBJ2-3, with a weak D call TRBD1 (5 bases). Germline V CDR1 and CDR2: MGHDK, SYGVNS. This CDR3 spans 15 amino acids. Trimming removed 1 base at V and 2 bases at J, with 10 bases between. CDR3 sequence: CASSEFIGATDTQYF. The CDR3 DNA is TGTGCCAGCAGTGAATTTATAGGGGCCACAGATACGCAGTATTTT. Supplemented by reference TRBV25-1 and TRBJ2-3, the full variable domain reads EADIYQTPRYLVIGTGKKITLECSQTMGHDKMYWYQQDPGMELHLIHYSYGVNSTEKGDLSSESTVSRIRTEHFPLTLESARPSHTSQYLCASSEFIGATDTQYFGPGTRLTVL.

This clonotype showed up just a few times. The chain joins TRBV2 to TRBJ1-1; D not certain. The CDR3 spans 14 residues. Trimming removed 5 bases at V and 0 bases at J, with 10 bases between. Germline V gene data show CDR1 as SNHLY and CDR2 as FYNNEI. The CDR3 coding sequence is TGTGCCAGCAGTCTTCTGGCCATGAACACTGAAGCTTTCTTT. It is translated as CASSLLAMNTEAFF.

The chain uses TRBV20-1 and TRBJ2-7; TRBD1 aligns across 9 bases. The CDR3 is 11 residues long. Germline CDR1 DFQATT, CDR2 SNEGSKA (reference sequence). V dropped 5 bases and J dropped 12; count of bases not matched to a gene: 8. The CDR3 region has the DNA TGCAGTGCTTCCCGTGGACAGGGGTGGTACTTC. Protein sequence: CSASRGQGWYF.

The table lists this clonotype with a few counts. The chain joins TRBV12-3 or TRBV12-4 to TRBJ2-3, with a tentative D call TRBD2 (6 bases). V was pared by 0 bases and J by 3 bases, with 13 bases between. This CDR3 has 16 amino acids. The CDR3 bases are TGTGCCAGCAGTTTAGCTGGTAGCGGAAAAACAGATACGCAGTATTTT. This sequence encodes CASSLAGSGKTDTQYF.

This clonotype was detected a few times. The V gene is TRBV6-1, the J gene TRBJ1-3; TRBD1 aligns across 8 bases. Germline assignment: CDR1 MNHNS and CDR2 SASEGT. CDR3 length: 16 residues. The trim removed 8 bases at V and 0 bases at J, leaving 9 bases unmatched. The CDR3 spells CASGQGSGVSGNTIYF. CDR3 nucleotides: TGTGCCAGCGGACAGGGTTCAGGAGTCTCTGGAAACACCATATATTTT.

This clonotype came up a few times. The chain combines TRBV25-1 with TRBJ1-2; possibly TRBD1 for D (5 bases). Germline CDR1 and CDR2: MGHDK and SYGVNS. This CDR3 is 16 amino acids long. V lost 5 bases and J 8 bases, leaving 24 bases between the germline ends. Here the CDR3 DNA reads TGTGCCAGCAGTAGTGATTCGACTGGGCCGGGGGAAGGCTACACCTTC. Its protein product is CASSSDSTGPGEGYTF.

This clonotype has only a few counts. The V call is TRBV4-3, the J call TRBJ1-3; a possible D gene is TRBD1 (5 bases). This CDR3 comprises 15 residues. Deletions cut 5 bases from V and 2 bases from J, with 13 bases between. Germline values: CDR1 LGHNA, CDR2 YSLEER. The CDR3 sequence: CASSWDLSAGNTIYF. CDR3 coding DNA: TGCGCCAGCAGCTGGGACCTAAGCGCTGGAAACACCATATATTTT.

The chain has TRBV12-3 or TRBV12-4 and TRBJ2-3, with 7 nucleotides matching TRBD1. After removal of 6 bases from V and 1 base from J, the junction contained 7 bases not matched to a gene. The CDR3 has 15 amino acids. The CDR3 region has the DNA TGTGCCAGCAGACGACAGGGTCAGGGCACAGATACGCAGTATTTT. Translating gives CASRRQGQGTDTQYF.

This clonotype was counted only a few times. The CDR3 nucleotides read TGCGCCAGCAGCCAAGAGCTGCTGCGGTCCTACAATGAGCAGTTCTTC. The encoded protein is CASSQELLRSYNEQFF. The V gene is TRBV4-1, the J gene TRBJ2-1; D is unclear. V dropped 0 bases and J dropped 1 base, with 10 bases sitting between them. The CDR3 runs to 16 residues. Per germline, CDR1 MGHRA and CDR2 YSYEKL.